The clone carrying this T cell receptor (beta chain) came up many times. The antigen is undetermined. Germline loops: CDR1 SGHTA, CDR2 FQGTGA. V lost 0 bases to trimming and J lost 0 bases, with 6 bases between them. The CDR3 is made up of 16 amino acids. This entry comes from a study of Graves' ophthalmopathy and Graves' hyperthyroidism. General study results and limits: Also, most clonotypes expanded in the thyroid above 0.001 frequency appeared in blood.

CDR3 regions of TCR beta were amplified from RNA transcripts. The authors performed first-round RT-PCR with HTBI primers and then a second-round multiplex PCR. TCRdb reprocessed the multiplex PCR reads via MiXCR and lists one record per CDR3 protein. Here the sample spans 600,000 to 700,000 distinct CDR3 sequences, just over 40% being singletons. This rearrangement joins TRBV7-3 to TRBJ2-6; D gene uncertain. This TCR derives from an adult man with Graves' ophthalmopathy. Material for sequencing was peripheral blood. The CDR3 sequence is CASSLTYLSGANVLTF. The CDR3 DNA reads TGTGCCAGCAGCTTAACGTACCTCTCTGGGGCCAACGTCCTGACTTTC.